The source of this T cell receptor (beta chain) is a study of regulatory T cells in long-lasting Graves disease. Time point defined: newly diagnosed GD, antithyroid drugs for less than 3 months. The authors made the TCR library using RNA they extracted from PBMCs. To make TCR beta libraries, researchers used iRepertoire HTBI primers and Arm-PCR of CDR3 regions. TCRdb recomputed calls from the multiplex PCR reads with MiXCR, one row per CDR3 protein. This sample carries 680,000 or so distinct CDR3 sequences, roughly 15% of them seen once, and the ten largest clones take 18%. This clonotype was seen at least ten times. These data also formed part of another study, on T cells in Graves' hyperthyroidism and ophthalmopathy.

The clonotype originates from a woman in her 30s with Graves disease. This specimen was peripheral blood mononuclear cells (PBMCs), taken at new diagnosis, from a patient treated with antithyroid drugs.

CDR3 residues: CASSLRAGEWSHQPQHF. CDR3 nucleotide sequence: TGTGCCAGCAGTTTAAGGGCCGGGGAGTGGAGCCATCAGCCCCAGCATTTT. This chain uses TRBV12-3 or TRBV12-4 with TRBJ1-5; the D is unclear. Trimming cost V 2 bases and J 5 bases, with 19 bases left between them. The CDR3 length is 17 residues.